The sequence of this TCR beta chain was determined in a study of identical twins. This clonotype turned up a few times. TCRdb called the 5' RACE reads again in MiXCR, with one record for every CDR3 protein. The data show about 690,000 distinct CDR3 sequences, approximately 6% seen once. This sequence was found in a man younger than 35 in good health. The sequenced sample was naive T cells sorted from blood.

As DNA, the CDR3 is TGTGCCAGCAGTCCCAAGACAGGGGGGGCCTACAATGAGCAGTTCTTC. Translated: CASSPKTGGAYNEQFF. This chain links TRBV12-3 or TRBV12-4 with TRBJ2-1; 9 nucleotides align to TRBD1. This CDR3 has 16 amino acids. V lost 5 bases, J lost 2 bases, and 7 bases stayed unmatched.